The subject of this entry is one TCR beta chain. Repertoires were generated with immunoSEQ multiplex PCR, while TCRdb's copy carries only in-frame clones and drops some. The sample gives roughly 160,000 clones, roughly 84% of which show up once; roughly a tenth is in the top ten. The sample originates from a study of blood T cell repertoires in COVID-19. Germline assignment: CDR1 MNHNS and CDR2 SASEGT. The CDR3 has 20 residues. V was pared by 1 base and J by 0 bases, with 14 bases of the junction left unmatched. The source material was peripheral blood. The clonotype originates from a woman at least 80 years old with active or convalescent COVID-19. The chain joins TRBV6-1 to TRBJ1-3; 8 bases align to TRBD1. CDR3 sequence reads: CASSEVGGRGRSFSGNTIYF. CDR3 coding DNA: TGTGCCAGCAGTGAAGTAGGAGGCAGGGGGCGCTCCTTCTCTGGAAACACCATATATTTT.